One and the same sample provided the 3 T cell receptor beta chains below, sequenced in a study of pediatric ulcerative colitis (dated by TCRdb to about 2019). The library was obtained by the immunoSEQ multiplex PCR assay. This immuneACCESS table, as held by TCRdb, lists in-frame sequences with V and J called but not all clones. Of the missing ones, under half trace to an unresolved V gene in checked studies; the others have no known cause. This sample holds roughly 54,000 clones; over 70% were observed only once. Of the sample, over 1.3% falls within the top ten clones. Sequencing used blood. All receptors come from a boy younger than 18 who was a control in a study of pediatric ulcerative colitis.

Note on this clone: Other DNA sequences of this sample code for an identical CDR3. The CDR3 bases are TGTGCCAGCAGCCACACGGGACTCCAAGAGACCCAGTACTTC. It translates to CASSHTGLQETQYF. V is TRBV11-1 and J is TRBJ2-5, with D perhaps matching TRBD2 (6 bases). V dropped 5 bases and J dropped 1 base, with 11 bases sitting between them. This CDR3 is 14 amino acids long. CDR1 SGHAT and CDR2 FQDESV come from the germline V gene (reference sequence). Using reference TRBV11-1 and TRBJ2-5 for the parts outside the CDR3, the full variable domain is EAEVAQSPRYKITEKSQAVAFWCDPISGHATLYWYRQILGQGPELLVQFQDESVVDDSQLPKDRFSAERLKGVDSTLKIQPAELGDSAMYLCASSHTGLQETQYFGPGTRLLVL.

The chain carries TRBV20-1 and TRBJ1-4; D remains unclear. In germline, CDR1 is DFQATT, CDR2 SNEGSKA (reference sequence). The CDR3 covers 11 residues. Trimming stripped 2 bases from V and 7 bases from J, with 5 bases between. CDR3 sequence: CSARIIEKLFF. The CDR3 coding sequence is TGCAGTGCTAGAATAATTGAAAAACTGTTTTTT.

This clone occurred a few times. V usage is TRBV10-3 and J usage is TRBJ1-5, with D unclear. CDR1 is ENHRY and CDR2 is SYGVKD in the germline V gene. The ends were cut back, 4 bases at V and 9 bases at J, with 10 bases in the middle. This CDR3 comprises 12 residues. This chain's CDR3 is CAISVNDGPQHF. The CDR3 DNA is TGTGCCATCAGTGTTAATGATGGGCCCCAGCATTTT.